This record looks at one T cell receptor (beta chain) sequence and its context. Its antigen is currently unknown. The sample is drawn from a study of Ad26.COV2.S vaccination and SARS-CoV-2 variants. Study-level background: Intramuscular Ad26.COV2.S doses were given once or twice, 56 days apart.

Study-wide results and limits: Measurements of TCR breadth and depth may have given underestimates of the total T cell responses.

Sample treatment: 15 to 20 received Ad26.COV2.S at low or high dose, single or two shots; about 5 received placebo; per-sample allocation not given. The study sampled participants on day 63 after the first vaccine or placebo injection. From germline, CDR1 is SGHRS and CDR2 YFSETQ. The CDR3 totals 14 residues. V was cut by 6 bases and J by 1 base, with 13 bases left in between. Profiling relied on immunoSEQ multiplex PCR, and the TCRdb table lists in-frame clones only, not all of them. Of 200,000 to 300,000 clones in the sample, around 87% were seen once. The TCR comes from a person between 18 and 59 years old who received the Ad26.COV2.S COVID-19 vaccine or a placebo. This specimen consisted of peripheral blood, obtained in a trial of Ad26.COV2.S vaccine versus placebo. J is TRBJ1-1 and V is TRBV5-1, with a tentative D call TRBD1 (6 bases). The chain's CDR3 is CASTETGSNTEAFF. CDR3 sequence (DNA): TGCGCCAGCACAGAGACAGGCTCGAACACTGAAGCTTTCTTT. Full variable domain (outside the CDR3, taken from reference TRBV5-1 and TRBJ1-1): KAGVTQTPRYLIKTRGQQVTLSCSPISGHRSVSWYQQTPGQGLQFLFEYFSETQRNKGNFPGRFSGRQFSNSRSEMNVSTLELGDSALYLCASTETGSNTEAFFGQGTRLTVV.